This T cell receptor beta chain appears in the sequencing data of a study of tissue T cells after allogeneic stem cell transplantation. Overall study results and limits: Across patients, clones rarely overlapped, yet motif clusters were shared tissue-specifically. Limitations included a small, clinically heterogeneous cohort and limited sampling depth. Anatomically similar tissues had similar TCR repertoires within each patient.

Sequencing was performed with immunoSEQ multiplex PCR; in TCRdb, only in-frame clones are kept and a portion is missing. The sample consists of some 22,000 clones, around 63% of them appearing once. Note on this clone: The target antigen is unknown. Gene names and germline refer to mouse.

The sequencing sample was made of blood. This sequence originates from a female BALB/c mouse in good health. The strain's MHC: H2-d.

CDR3 bases read: TGTGCCAGCAGTCCAGGGAGGGACACAGAAGTCTTC. It translates to CASSPGRDTEVF. The full CDR3 reads CASSPGRDTEVFF. The rearrangement links TRBV14 to TRBJ1-1, with D possibly matching TRBD1 (5 bases). The CDR3 end lies 1 residue beyond the end of the read and is filled in from the germline J gene. V was trimmed by 4 bases and J by 3 bases, leaving 10 bases between them. The germline V gene has CDR1 SGHDT and CDR2 FRDEAV. The CDR3 consists of 13 residues. Full variable domain (missing parts from reference TRBV14 and TRBJ1-1): EAGVTQSPRYAVLQEGQAVSFWCDPISGHDTLYWYQQPRDQGPQLLVYFRDEAVIDNSQLPSDRFSAVRPKGTNSTLKIQSAKQGDTATYLCASSPGRDTEVFFGKGTRLTVV.